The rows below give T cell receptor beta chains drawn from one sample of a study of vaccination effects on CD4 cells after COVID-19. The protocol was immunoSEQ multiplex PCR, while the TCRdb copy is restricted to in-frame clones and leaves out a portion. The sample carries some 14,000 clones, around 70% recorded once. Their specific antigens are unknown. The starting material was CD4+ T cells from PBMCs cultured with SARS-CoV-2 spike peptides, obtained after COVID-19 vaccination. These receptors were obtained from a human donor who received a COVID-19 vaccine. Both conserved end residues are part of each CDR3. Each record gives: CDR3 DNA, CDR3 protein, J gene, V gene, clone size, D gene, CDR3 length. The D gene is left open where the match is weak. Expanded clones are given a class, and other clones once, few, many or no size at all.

TGTGCCATCACATCGAGCAGGGGGAACACTGAAGCTTTCTTT | CAITSSRGNTEAFF | TRBJ1-1 | TRBV10-3 | - | - | 14
TGTGCCAGAAGCTTCCTCGGTCAAGACAGGGCGGGGCAGCCCCAGCATTTT | CARSFLGQDRAGQPQHF | TRBJ1-5 | TRBV5-3 | - | TRBD1 | 17
TGCGCCAGCAGCTTCAGGGGGTTCGCAACTAATGAAAAACTGTTTTTT | CASSFRGFATNEKLFF | TRBJ1-4 | TRBV5-1 | - | TRBD1 | 16
TGCGCCAGCAGCTGGACAGGGGGGGGTCAGCCCCAGCATTTT | CASSWTGGGQPQHF | TRBJ1-5 | TRBV5-1 | - | TRBD1 | 14
TGTGCCAGCAGGGGGGGTAGCGGGGGATCCCGGGTCCACGAGCAGTACTTC | CASRGGSGGSRVHEQYF | TRBJ2-7 | TRBV2 | - | TRBD2 | 17
TGTGCCAGCACCCAGGGACCCCGTCTAGACTCACCCCTCCACTTT | CASTQGPRLDSPLHF | TRBJ1-6 | TRBV9 | - | - | 15
TGTGCCAGCAGTAAATACAGGGAAATTTTCACTGAAGCTTTCTTT | CASSKYREIFTEAFF | TRBJ1-1 | TRBV27 | medium-sized | - | 15
TGTGCCAGCAGCCCCAGCGCAAGGAACACTGAAGCTTTCTTT | CASSPSARNTEAFF | TRBJ1-1 | TRBV4-2 | - | - | 14
TGCGCCAGCAGCCCCGGTCAAGCACAAGAGACCCAGTACTTC | CASSPGQAQETQYF | TRBJ2-5 | TRBV5-1 | - | - | 14
TGTGCCAGCAGCTTGGGACTAGCGGGAGGCGATGAGCAGTTCTTC | CASSLGLAGGDEQFF | TRBJ2-1 | TRBV5-4 | - | TRBD2 | 15
TGCAGTGCTAGTGCCGGGTATGGCTACACCTTC | CSASAGYGYTF | TRBJ1-2 | TRBV20-1 | few | - | 11
TGCGCCAGCAGCTTGGAAATCTCGGTTTCGAACACTGAAGCTTTCTTT | CASSLEISVSNTEAFF | TRBJ1-1 | TRBV5-1 | - | - | 16
TGTGCCAGCAGTACGGAAGGGAGAGCTGGAAACACCATATATTTT | CASSTEGRAGNTIYF | TRBJ1-3 | TRBV2 | - | - | 15
TGCGCCAGCAGTTTTGCCGGGACCTCAAGCGACGAGCAGTACTTC | CASSFAGTSSDEQYF | TRBJ2-7 | TRBV4-1 | - | - | 15
TGTGCCAGCAGCCTTACTGCCCTAAGCTATGGCTACACCTTC | CASSLTALSYGYTF | TRBJ1-2 | TRBV3-1/TRBV3-2 | - | - | 14
TGTGCCACCAGCAGAGATTCGAACCGTAGATTCACAGATACGCAGTATTTT | CATSRDSNRRFTDTQYF | TRBJ2-3 | TRBV15 | - | - | 17